These 8 T cell receptor beta chains were sequenced from one sample in a study of control samples from healthy donors and cancer patients. The protocol was immunoSEQ multiplex PCR, while the TCRdb copy is restricted to in-frame clones and leaves out a portion. The table shows more than 45,000 clones, with approximately 89% occurring only once. Sequences were obtained from PBMCs. The receptors come from a man aged 30 to 39 with colorectal cancer.

The chain combines TRBV5-1 with TRBJ1-1, with D unclear. With 0 bases removed from V and 4 bases from J, the gap between germline ends came to 13 bases. CDR1 is SGHRS, CDR2 YFSETQ, per germline. The CDR3 has 15 amino acids. The CDR3: CASSLDGEVRTEAFF. The CDR3 region has the DNA TGCGCCAGCAGCTTGGACGGGGAAGTTCGCACTGAAGCTTTCTTT.

V and J are TRBV30 and TRBJ1-5; TRBD1 might be the D (6 bases). Looked up from germline, CDR1 is GTSNPN and CDR2 is SVGIG (reference sequence). The CDR3 has 13 amino acids. V was pared by 0 bases and J by 7 bases, with 10 bases between. As DNA, the CDR3 is TGTGCCTGGAGTGTAGGGGGGAAGCAGCCCCAGCATTTT. As protein: CAWSVGGKQPQHF.

The chain has TRBV4-1 and TRBJ2-1; 9 bases fit TRBD1. The V and J ends lost 1 base and 3 bases, in that order; junction bases with no gene match: 7. The CDR3 runs to 17 residues. Germline V gives CDR1 MGHRA, CDR2 YSYEKL. CDR3 region: CASSQGTRQGGYNEQFF. In nucleotides, the CDR3 is TGCGCCAGCAGCCAAGGTACTAGACAGGGGGGCTACAATGAGCAGTTCTTC.

The chain combines TRBV3-1 (or the pseudogene TRBV3-2) with TRBJ2-6; the D call may be TRBD1 or TRBD2 (5 bases each). Germline V CDR1 and CDR2: LGHDT, YNNKEL (reference sequence). Trimming pared 4 bases from V and 1 base from J, leaving 23 bases between. The CDR3 totals 20 residues. The CDR3 spells CASSPIGPGTLSSGANVLTF. The DNA for the CDR3 is TGTGCCAGCAGCCCAATAGGCCCAGGGACCCTAAGTTCTGGGGCCAACGTCCTGACTTTC.

The V call is TRBV30, the J call TRBJ1-1; TRBD1 aligns across 7 bases. This CDR3 region has 14 residues. Germline CDR1 and CDR2: GTSNPN and SVGIG (reference sequence). Losses at the gene ends were 4 bases for V and 3 bases for J; bases not matched to a gene: 8. The DNA for the CDR3 is TGTGCCTGGAAAAGGGGGCGCCGGGACACTGAAGCTTTCTTT. Translation gives CAWKRGRRDTEAFF. Full variable domain (remainder filled in from reference TRBV30 and TRBJ1-1): SQTIHQWPATLVQPVGSPLSLECTVEGTSNPNLYWYRQAAGRGLQLLFYSVGIGQISSEVPQNLSASRPQDRQFILSSKKLLLSDSGFYLCAWKRGRRDTEAFFGQGTRLTVV.

The J gene is TRBJ1-4, the V gene TRBV25-1; the D is unclear. Per germline, CDR1 MGHDK and CDR2 SYGVNS. The CDR3 covers 15 residues. Trimming stripped 2 bases from V and 6 bases from J, with 13 bases between. CDR3 nucleotide sequence: TGTGCCAGCAGTGAAGAGGGAAACATAGATGAAAAACTGTTTTTT. Translated, it gives CASSEEGNIDEKLFF.

The chain employs TRBV5-4 and TRBJ2-7; TRBD2 is a possible D gene (5 bases). The CDR3 covers 13 residues. Trimming shortened V by 3 bases and J by 4 bases, and 11 bases separated the two germline ends. The germline V gene has CDR1 SGHNT and CDR2 YYREEE (reference sequence). CDR3 in DNA: TGTGCCAGCAGCTGGCCGGACTCGTACGAGCAGTACTTC. Translated: CASSWPDSYEQYF.

This chain links TRBV4-3 with TRBJ2-7, with D perhaps TRBD2 (6 bases). Trimming took 0 bases from V and 3 from J, leaving 12 bases between them. The CDR3 is 15 amino acids. Per germline, CDR1 LGHNA and CDR2 YSLEER. The CDR3 nucleotides read TGCGCCAGCAGCCAAGATCAGTGGGGAGGCTACGAGCAGTACTTC. Amino acids: CASSQDQWGGYEQYF.